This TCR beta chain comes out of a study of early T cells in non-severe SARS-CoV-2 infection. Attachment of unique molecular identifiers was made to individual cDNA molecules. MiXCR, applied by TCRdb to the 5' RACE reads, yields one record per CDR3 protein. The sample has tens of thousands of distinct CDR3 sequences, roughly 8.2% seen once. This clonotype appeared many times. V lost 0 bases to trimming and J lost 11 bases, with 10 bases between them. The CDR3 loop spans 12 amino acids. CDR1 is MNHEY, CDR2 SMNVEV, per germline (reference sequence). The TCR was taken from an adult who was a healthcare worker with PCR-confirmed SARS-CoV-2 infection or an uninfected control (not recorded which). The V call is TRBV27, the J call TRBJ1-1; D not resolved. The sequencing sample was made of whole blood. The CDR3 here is CASSLSTGAAFF. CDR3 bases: TGTGCCAGCAGTTTATCCACGGGCGCGGCTTTCTTT.